This T cell receptor beta chain was identified in a study of T-cell reconstitution after alpha-beta-depleted transplantation in children. Preparing the TCRbeta library involved the use of unique molecular identifiers. TCRdb redid the calling of the PCR reads with MiXCR, one entry per CDR3 protein. Of a few hundred thousand distinct CDR3 sequences in the sample, about 11% were seen once. This clonotype occurred many times. The CDR3 extends over 15 amino acids. Unmatched junction bases numbered 7, after V lost 8 bases and J lost 2 bases. The chain has TRBV12-3 or TRBV12-4 and TRBJ2-3, with 10 nucleotides matching TRBD1. The sequenced sample was PBMCs from the stem cell graft donor, obtained from the stem cell graft. This clonotype was sampled from a human donor who donated a stem cell graft to a child with acute myeloid leukemia. CDR3 coding DNA: TGTGCCAGCTACGGGACAGGGGCCTACACAGATACGCAGTATTTT. The encoded protein is CASYGTGAYTDTQYF.